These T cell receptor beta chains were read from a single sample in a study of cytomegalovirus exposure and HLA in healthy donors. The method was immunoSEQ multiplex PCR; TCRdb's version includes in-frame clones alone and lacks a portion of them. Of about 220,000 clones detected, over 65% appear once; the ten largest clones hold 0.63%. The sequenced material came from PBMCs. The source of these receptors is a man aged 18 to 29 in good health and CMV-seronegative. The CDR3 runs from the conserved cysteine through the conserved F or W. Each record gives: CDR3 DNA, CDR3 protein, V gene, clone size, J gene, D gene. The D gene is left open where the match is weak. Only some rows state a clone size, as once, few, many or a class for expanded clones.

cdr3_nt: TGTGCCAGCAGCCCATCGGGGGGTGAGCAGTTCTTC
cdr3_aa: CASSPSGGEQFF
v_call: TRBV11-2
clone_size: .
j_call: TRBJ2-1
d_call: TRBD2

cdr3_nt: TGTGCCTGGAGCGTACCCGGACGGGAATCTGGAAACACCATATATTTT
cdr3_aa: CAWSVPGRESGNTIYF
v_call: TRBV30
clone_size: .
j_call: TRBJ1-3
d_call: .

cdr3_nt: TGTGCCAGCAGTGAAAGGGACAGGGGGCTAGCTTTCTTT
cdr3_aa: CASSERDRGLAFF
v_call: TRBV6-1
clone_size: .
j_call: TRBJ1-1
d_call: TRBD1

cdr3_nt: TGTGCCAGCAACCGGGACAGCACCGAAAAACTGTTTTTT
cdr3_aa: CASNRDSTEKLFF
v_call: TRBV7-9
clone_size: .
j_call: TRBJ1-4
d_call: TRBD1

cdr3_nt: TGTGCCAGCAGGCAACCTAGCGGGAGAGTCTCCTACAATGAGCAGTTCTTC
cdr3_aa: CASRQPSGRVSYNEQFF
v_call: TRBV2
clone_size: .
j_call: TRBJ2-1
d_call: TRBD2

cdr3_nt: TGTGCCAGCAGCCAAGGAGAAGCCTCCTACGAGCAGTACTTC
cdr3_aa: CASSQGEASYEQYF
v_call: TRBV4-2
clone_size: .
j_call: TRBJ2-7
d_call: .

cdr3_nt: TGCAGCGTTGAAGGTGGTAGTAGCTATGAGCAGTTCTTC
cdr3_aa: CSVEGGSSYEQFF
v_call: TRBV29-1
clone_size: once
j_call: TRBJ2-1
d_call: .

cdr3_nt: TGTGCCAGCAGTTTTTGGGGCGTCACCTACAATGAGCAGTTCTTC
cdr3_aa: CASSFWGVTYNEQFF
v_call: TRBV27
clone_size: .
j_call: TRBJ2-1
d_call: .

cdr3_nt: TGTGCCAGCAGTTACCGTGACAGAGGGGGCTACGAGCAGTACTTC
cdr3_aa: CASSYRDRGGYEQYF
v_call: TRBV6-5
clone_size: .
j_call: TRBJ2-7
d_call: .

cdr3_nt: TGCGCCAGCAGCCCCGACTCAGGGGGGTCCTACAATGAGCAGTTCTTC
cdr3_aa: CASSPDSGGSYNEQFF
v_call: TRBV5-1
clone_size: few
j_call: TRBJ2-1
d_call: .

cdr3_nt: TGTGCCAGCAGCCCAGATGGGCGGCAGGGAGAGACCCAGTACTTC
cdr3_aa: CASSPDGRQGETQYF
v_call: TRBV11-2
clone_size: .
j_call: TRBJ2-5
d_call: .

cdr3_nt: TGTGCCAGCAGTTTATGGTCAGGGGCGATCGGCACCGGGGAGCTGTTTTTT
cdr3_aa: CASSLWSGAIGTGELFF
v_call: TRBV27
clone_size: once
j_call: TRBJ2-2
d_call: .

cdr3_nt: TGTGCCACCGGGAGAGGAGGAGAGACCCAGTACTTC
cdr3_aa: CATGRGGETQYF
v_call: TRBV25-1
clone_size: few
j_call: TRBJ2-5
d_call: .

cdr3_nt: TGTGCCAGCAGTGATCGGAGGCTTTTAACCTTATACAATGAGCAGTTCTTC
cdr3_aa: CASSDRRLLTLYNEQFF
v_call: TRBV2
clone_size: .
j_call: TRBJ2-1
d_call: .

cdr3_nt: TGTGCCAGCAGCCAGACCGGGACTAGCGGTAATGAGCAGTTCTTC
cdr3_aa: CASSQTGTSGNEQFF
v_call: TRBV14
clone_size: once
j_call: TRBJ2-1
d_call: TRBD2

cdr3_nt: TGTGCTAGTGGCACTAGGACAGGGAGGGACGAGCAGTACTTC
cdr3_aa: CASGTRTGRDEQYF
v_call: TRBV12-5
clone_size: .
j_call: TRBJ2-7
d_call: .

cdr3_nt: TGTGCCCAGATTGAAACGAACACTGAAGCTTTCTTT
cdr3_aa: CAQIETNTEAFF
v_call: TRBV30
clone_size: .
j_call: TRBJ1-1
d_call: .

cdr3_nt: TGCGCCAGCAGTGCCACAGGGAACACTGAAGCTTTCTTT
cdr3_aa: CASSATGNTEAFF
v_call: TRBV10-1
clone_size: .
j_call: TRBJ1-1
d_call: .

cdr3_nt: TGTGCCAGCAGCCCGACTAGCTCCTACAATGAGCAGTTCTTC
cdr3_aa: CASSPTSSYNEQFF
v_call: TRBV13
clone_size: .
j_call: TRBJ2-1
d_call: .

cdr3_nt: TGTGCCAGCAGGGCAATGACAGGGTACGGCGAGCAGTACTTC
cdr3_aa: CASRAMTGYGEQYF
v_call: TRBV2
clone_size: .
j_call: TRBJ2-7
d_call: TRBD1

cdr3_nt: TGTGCCAGCAGCGTTACACCCGGGGGCACAGATACGCAGTATTTT
cdr3_aa: CASSVTPGGTDTQYF
v_call: TRBV9
clone_size: .
j_call: TRBJ2-3
d_call: .

cdr3_nt: TGCAGCGTTGAGAGGGACTATGGCTACACCTTC
cdr3_aa: CSVERDYGYTF
v_call: TRBV29-1
clone_size: .
j_call: TRBJ1-2
d_call: .

cdr3_nt: TGTGCCAGCAGCCCCCGACTCGGATCTAACTATGGCTACACCTTC
cdr3_aa: CASSPRLGSNYGYTF
v_call: TRBV5-6
clone_size: .
j_call: TRBJ1-2
d_call: .

cdr3_nt: TGTGCCAGCAGCTTAACAGGGGGCCATGAGCAGTTCTTC
cdr3_aa: CASSLTGGHEQFF
v_call: TRBV7-3
clone_size: .
j_call: TRBJ2-1
d_call: TRBD1

cdr3_nt: TGCGCCAGCAGCTTGGTCGCGGGGTCCTACGAGCAGTACTTC
cdr3_aa: CASSLVAGSYEQYF
v_call: TRBV5-1
clone_size: .
j_call: TRBJ2-7
d_call: .

cdr3_nt: TGTGCCAGCAGTGAATTGAGGGGGCCCGCGACTAATGAAAAACTGTTTTTT
cdr3_aa: CASSELRGPATNEKLFF
v_call: TRBV25-1
clone_size: few
j_call: TRBJ1-4
d_call: TRBD1

cdr3_nt: TGTGCCAGCAGCTTAGATGGGACAGCCTTTAATGAAAAACTGTTTTTT
cdr3_aa: CASSLDGTAFNEKLFF
v_call: TRBV11-2
clone_size: once
j_call: TRBJ1-4
d_call: TRBD1

cdr3_nt: TGTGCCAGCTCATCCCGGACAGGCATGAACACTGAAGCTTTCTTT
cdr3_aa: CASSSRTGMNTEAFF
v_call: TRBV18
clone_size: .
j_call: TRBJ1-1
d_call: TRBD1

cdr3_nt: TGCAGCGTTGCACAGGGGGCAGGCGAGACCCAGTACTTC
cdr3_aa: CSVAQGAGETQYF
v_call: TRBV29-1
clone_size: .
j_call: TRBJ2-5
d_call: TRBD1

cdr3_nt: TGTGCCAGCAGCGGAGCTGGACAGGGGATGACAGATACGCAGTATTTT
cdr3_aa: CASSGAGQGMTDTQYF
v_call: TRBV5-4
clone_size: .
j_call: TRBJ2-3
d_call: TRBD1

cdr3_nt: TGCGCCAGCAGCACCTACGGACAGGGAGCCTACGAGCAGTACTTC
cdr3_aa: CASSTYGQGAYEQYF
v_call: TRBV5-1
clone_size: once
j_call: TRBJ2-7
d_call: TRBD1

cdr3_nt: TGTGCCAGCCTCCCCAGGGACAGGCTCTACGAGCAGTACTTC
cdr3_aa: CASLPRDRLYEQYF
v_call: TRBV28
clone_size: .
j_call: TRBJ2-7
d_call: TRBD1

cdr3_nt: TGTGCCAGCAGCTTAATTGGTTTCGAAGCGGGTGACTTCTACGAGCAGTACTTC
cdr3_aa: CASSLIGFEAGDFYEQYF
v_call: TRBV7-8
clone_size: .
j_call: TRBJ2-7
d_call: .

cdr3_nt: TGCGCCAGCACCTCGGCGGGTCCCCGCTCCTACAATGAGCAGTTCTTC
cdr3_aa: CASTSAGPRSYNEQFF
v_call: TRBV5-1
clone_size: .
j_call: TRBJ2-1
d_call: .

cdr3_nt: TGTGCCTGGAGTGTACAACTGGCCCAGGGGTACGAGCAGTACTTC
cdr3_aa: CAWSVQLAQGYEQYF
v_call: TRBV30
clone_size: few
j_call: TRBJ2-7
d_call: .

cdr3_nt: TGTGCCAGCAGTTACTCGAGTACAGGGTCCAACTATGGCTACACCTTC
cdr3_aa: CASSYSSTGSNYGYTF
v_call: TRBV6-5
clone_size: .
j_call: TRBJ1-2
d_call: .

cdr3_nt: TGTGCCAGCACCGAATGGTTGACTAGCAGCTACAATGAGCAGTTCTTC
cdr3_aa: CASTEWLTSSYNEQFF
v_call: TRBV2
clone_size: .
j_call: TRBJ2-1
d_call: TRBD2

cdr3_nt: TGTGCCAGCAGCCCCTGGGACAGGGCTTTTGGCTACACCTTC
cdr3_aa: CASSPWDRAFGYTF
v_call: TRBV5-4
clone_size: .
j_call: TRBJ1-2
d_call: TRBD1

cdr3_nt: TGCGCCAGCAGCTTGGCGACAGGAGTTTTCGATACGCAGTATTTT
cdr3_aa: CASSLATGVFDTQYF
v_call: TRBV5-1
clone_size: .
j_call: TRBJ2-3
d_call: .